This T cell receptor (beta chain) comes out of a study of low-dose radiotherapy and immunotherapy resistance in tumors. The wider study: Treatment of Cohort 1 consisted of 0.5 Gy per fraction every 2 weeks, adding up to 6.5 Gy. While receiving nivolumab 240 mg every two weeks, patients also received ipilimumab 1 mg/kg every six weeks, both intravenously.

Trimming removed 4 bases from V and 3 bases from J; junction bases left unmatched: 5. CDR3 length: 15 amino acids. Germline V CDR1 and CDR2: SGHNT, YYREEE (reference sequence). With regard to this clonotype: A read error is possible here, since a much larger clone lies one base away.

The time point: after trial treatment. Stated treatment: LDRT plus nivolumab, ipilimumab, low-dose cyclophosphamide and aspirin (RACIN trial). cDNA synthesis used a TRAV/TRBV-specific primer set for both chains. Both a constant-region primer and a V-primer adapter served to amplify TCRs across roughly 22 PCR cycles. In TCRdb, the reads were re-called with MiXCR into one record per CDR3 protein. The sample consists of about 97,000 distinct CDR3 sequences, roughly 20% of them appearing once. V gene TRBV5-4 combines with J gene TRBJ2-7, with 12 bases matching TRBD1. This clonotype was obtained from a male donor with prostate cancer. The sample in question was PBMCs, obtained after low-dose radiotherapy plus immunotherapy. This CDR3 is CASSPGTGGLYEQYF. In nucleotides, the CDR3 is TGTGCCAGCAGCCCCGGGACAGGGGGCCTCTACGAGCAGTACTTC.